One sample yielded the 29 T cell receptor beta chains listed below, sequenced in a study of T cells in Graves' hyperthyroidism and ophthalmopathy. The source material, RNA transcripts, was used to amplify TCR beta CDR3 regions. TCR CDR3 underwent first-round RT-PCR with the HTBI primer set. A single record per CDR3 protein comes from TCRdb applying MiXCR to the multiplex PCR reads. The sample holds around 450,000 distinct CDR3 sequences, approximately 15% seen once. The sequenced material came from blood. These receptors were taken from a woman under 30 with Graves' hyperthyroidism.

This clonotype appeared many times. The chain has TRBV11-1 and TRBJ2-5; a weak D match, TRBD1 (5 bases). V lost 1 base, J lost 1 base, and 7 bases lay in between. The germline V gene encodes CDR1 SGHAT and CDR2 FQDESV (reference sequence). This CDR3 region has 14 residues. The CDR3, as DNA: TGTGCCAGCAGCTTAGGGACAATCCAAGAGACCCAGTACTTC. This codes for CASSLGTIQETQYF.

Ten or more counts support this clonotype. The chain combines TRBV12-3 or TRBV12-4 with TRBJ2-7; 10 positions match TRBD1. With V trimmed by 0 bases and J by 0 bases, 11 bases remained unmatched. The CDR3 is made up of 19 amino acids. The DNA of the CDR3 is TGTGCCAGCAGTTTAGCCAGACAGGGGGCCACCCTGCCCTCCTACGAGCAGTACTTC. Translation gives CASSLARQGATLPSYEQYF.

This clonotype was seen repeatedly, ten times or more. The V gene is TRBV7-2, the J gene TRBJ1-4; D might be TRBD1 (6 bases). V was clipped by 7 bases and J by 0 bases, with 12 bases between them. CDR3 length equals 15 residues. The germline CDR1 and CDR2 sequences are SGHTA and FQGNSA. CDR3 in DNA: TGTGCCAGCATGGTCGGGGGCGCAACTAATGAAAAACTGTTTTTT. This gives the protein CASMVGGATNEKLFF.

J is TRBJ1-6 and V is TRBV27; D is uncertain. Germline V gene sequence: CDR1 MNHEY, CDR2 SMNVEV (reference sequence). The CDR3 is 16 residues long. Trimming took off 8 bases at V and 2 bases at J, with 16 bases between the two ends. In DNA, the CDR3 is TGTGCCAGCGGGTATTTGGGGTCTGCCTATAATTCACCCCTCCACTTT. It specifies CASGYLGSAYNSPLHF.

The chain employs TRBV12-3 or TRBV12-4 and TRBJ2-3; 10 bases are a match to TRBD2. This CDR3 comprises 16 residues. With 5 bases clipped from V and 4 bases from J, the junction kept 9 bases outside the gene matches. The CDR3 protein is CASSTSWTSGPDTQYF. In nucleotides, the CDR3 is TGTGCCAGCAGTACCTCTTGGACTAGCGGACCAGATACGCAGTATTTT.

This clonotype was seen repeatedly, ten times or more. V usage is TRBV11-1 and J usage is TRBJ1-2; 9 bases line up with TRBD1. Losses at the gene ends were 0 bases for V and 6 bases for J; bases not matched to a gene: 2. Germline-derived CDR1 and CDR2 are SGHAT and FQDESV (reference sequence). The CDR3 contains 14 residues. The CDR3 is CASSLAGQGNGYTF. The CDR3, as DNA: TGTGCCAGCAGCTTAGCCGGACAGGGGAATGGCTACACCTTC.

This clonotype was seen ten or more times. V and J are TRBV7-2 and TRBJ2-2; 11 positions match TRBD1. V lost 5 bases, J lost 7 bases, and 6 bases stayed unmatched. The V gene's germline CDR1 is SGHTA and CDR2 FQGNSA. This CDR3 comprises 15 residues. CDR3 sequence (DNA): TGTGCCAGCAGCGGACAGGGGGCGCTTAGCGGGGAGCTGTTTTTT. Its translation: CASSGQGALSGELFF.

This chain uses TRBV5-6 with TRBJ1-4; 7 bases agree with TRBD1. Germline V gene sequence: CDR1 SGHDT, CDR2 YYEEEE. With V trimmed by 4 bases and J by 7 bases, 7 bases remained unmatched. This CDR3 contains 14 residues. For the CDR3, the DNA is TGTGCCAGCAGCCGGGCTTGGGACAGTGAAAAACTGTTTTTT. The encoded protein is CASSRAWDSEKLFF.

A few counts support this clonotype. CDR3 amino acids: CASSQEQGAVPEQYF. The CDR3, as DNA: TGTGCCAGCAGCCAAGAACAGGGGGCGGTTCCCGAGCAGTACTTC. The chain combines TRBV4-2 with TRBJ2-7; 9 positions agree with TRBD1. V trimming: 0 bases; J trimming: 6 bases; junction bases outside the gene matches: 6. CDR3 length: 15 amino acids. CDR1 and CDR2 (germline): LGHNA, YNFKEQ.

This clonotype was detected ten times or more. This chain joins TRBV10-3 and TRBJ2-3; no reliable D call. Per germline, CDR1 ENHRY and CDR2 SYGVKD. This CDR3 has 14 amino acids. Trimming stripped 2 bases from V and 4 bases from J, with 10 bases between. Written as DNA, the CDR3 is TGTGCCATCAGTGAGGCCGGTAGGCCAGATACGCAGTATTTT. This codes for CAISEAGRPDTQYF.

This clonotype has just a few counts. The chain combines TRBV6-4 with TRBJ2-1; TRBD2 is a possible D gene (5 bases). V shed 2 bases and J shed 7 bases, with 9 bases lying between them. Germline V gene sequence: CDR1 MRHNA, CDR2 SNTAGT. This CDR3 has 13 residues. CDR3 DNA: TGTGCCAGCAGTGACGGGAGAAGAAATGAGCAGTTCTTC. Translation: CASSDGRRNEQFF.

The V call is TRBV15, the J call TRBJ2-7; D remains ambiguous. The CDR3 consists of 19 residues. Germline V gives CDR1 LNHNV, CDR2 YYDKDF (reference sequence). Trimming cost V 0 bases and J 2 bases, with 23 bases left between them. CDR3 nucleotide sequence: TGTGCCACCAGCAGAGACGCCTCCGCGAATTCCTTAAAGGCCTACGAGCAGTACTTC. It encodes CATSRDASANSLKAYEQYF.

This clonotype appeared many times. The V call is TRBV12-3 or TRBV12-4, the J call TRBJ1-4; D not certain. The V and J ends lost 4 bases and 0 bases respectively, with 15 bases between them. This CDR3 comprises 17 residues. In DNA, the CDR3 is TGTGCCAGCAGTTCCGTCGGCGCAATTGCAACTAATGAAAAACTGTTTTTT. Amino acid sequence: CASSSVGAIATNEKLFF.

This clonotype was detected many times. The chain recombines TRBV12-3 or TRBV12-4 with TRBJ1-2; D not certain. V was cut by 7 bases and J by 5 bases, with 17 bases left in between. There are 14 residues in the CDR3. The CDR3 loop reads CASTKSAVPYGYTF. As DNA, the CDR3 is TGTGCCAGCACCAAATCAGCAGTCCCATATGGCTACACCTTC.

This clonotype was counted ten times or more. Here the CDR3 DNA reads TGCAGTGCTCGACAGGGAACCTACGAGCAGTACTTC. Residues: CSARQGTYEQYF. The chain couples TRBV20-1 to TRBJ2-7; the match to TRBD1 covers 7 bases. Trimming took 5 bases from V and 2 from J; bases not matched to a gene: 3. The CDR3 spans 12 residues. Germline CDR1 DFQATT, CDR2 SNEGSKA (reference sequence).

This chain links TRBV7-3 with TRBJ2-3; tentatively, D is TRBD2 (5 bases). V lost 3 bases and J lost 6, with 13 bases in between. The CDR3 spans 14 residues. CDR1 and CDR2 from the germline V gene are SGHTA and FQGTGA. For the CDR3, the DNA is TGTGCCAGCAGCTTTCCCGGGAAACTGGATACGCAGTATTTT. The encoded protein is CASSFPGKLDTQYF. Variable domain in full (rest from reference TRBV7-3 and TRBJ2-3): GAGVSQTPSNKVTEKGKYVELRCDPISGHTALYWYRQSLGQGPEFLIYFQGTGAADDSGLPNDRFFAVRPEGSVSTLKIQRTERGDSAVYLCASSFPGKLDTQYFGPGTRLTVL.

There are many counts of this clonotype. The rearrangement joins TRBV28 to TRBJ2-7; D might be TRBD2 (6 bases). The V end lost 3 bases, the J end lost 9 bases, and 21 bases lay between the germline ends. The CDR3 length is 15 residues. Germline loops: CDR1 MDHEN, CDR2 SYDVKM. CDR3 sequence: CASSFSPDQFGRQYF. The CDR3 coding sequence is TGTGCCAGCAGTTTTAGCCCTGACCAGTTCGGGAGGCAGTACTTC.

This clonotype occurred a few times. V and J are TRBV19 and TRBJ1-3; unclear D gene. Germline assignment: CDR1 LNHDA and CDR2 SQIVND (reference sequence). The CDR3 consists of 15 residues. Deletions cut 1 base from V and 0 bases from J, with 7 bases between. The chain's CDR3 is CASSIAGSSGNTIYF. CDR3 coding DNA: TGTGCCAGTAGTATAGCGGGCAGCTCTGGAAACACCATATATTTT.

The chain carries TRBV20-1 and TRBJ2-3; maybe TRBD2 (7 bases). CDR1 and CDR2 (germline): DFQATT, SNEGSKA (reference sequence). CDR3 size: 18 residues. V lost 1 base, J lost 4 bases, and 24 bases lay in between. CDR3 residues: CSARVGGAAGVGADTQYF. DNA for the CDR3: TGCAGTGCTAGAGTAGGGGGGGCTGCGGGAGTGGGAGCAGATACGCAGTATTTT.

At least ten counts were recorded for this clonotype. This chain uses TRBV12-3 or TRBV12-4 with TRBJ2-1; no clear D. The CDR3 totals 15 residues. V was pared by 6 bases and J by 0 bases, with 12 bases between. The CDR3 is CASSPVVGSYNEQFF. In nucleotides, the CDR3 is TGTGCCAGCAGCCCGGTAGTTGGCTCCTACAATGAGCAGTTCTTC.

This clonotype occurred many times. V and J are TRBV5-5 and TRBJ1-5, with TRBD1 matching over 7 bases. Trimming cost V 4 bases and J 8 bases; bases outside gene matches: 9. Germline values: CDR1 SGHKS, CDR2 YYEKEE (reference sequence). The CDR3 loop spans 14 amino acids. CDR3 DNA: TGTGCCAGCAGCGAAGGGACAGCCCGGGAGCCCCAGCATTTT. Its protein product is CASSEGTAREPQHF.

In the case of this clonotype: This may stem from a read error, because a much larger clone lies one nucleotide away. CDR3 residues: CASSEVGAAQGNYGYTF. CDR3 nucleotide sequence: TGTGCCAGCAGTGAGGTAGGGGCAGCGCAAGGGAACTATGGCTACACCTTC. V gene TRBV6-1 combines with J gene TRBJ1-2, with TRBD1 as a possible D gene (5 bases). The V gene's germline CDR1 is MNHNS and CDR2 SASEGT. CDR3 length: 17 residues. The V end lost 3 bases, the J end lost 2 bases, and 19 bases lay between the germline ends.

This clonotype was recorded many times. The CDR3 sequence: CASTAYYGYTF. CDR3 DNA: TGTGCCAGTACAGCCTACTATGGCTACACCTTC. The rearrangement links TRBV6-1 to TRBJ1-2; D remains unclear. This CDR3 comprises 11 residues. The germline V gene has CDR1 MNHNS and CDR2 SASEGT. The germline V and J ends were trimmed by 9 bases and 3 bases, with 8 bases remaining between them.

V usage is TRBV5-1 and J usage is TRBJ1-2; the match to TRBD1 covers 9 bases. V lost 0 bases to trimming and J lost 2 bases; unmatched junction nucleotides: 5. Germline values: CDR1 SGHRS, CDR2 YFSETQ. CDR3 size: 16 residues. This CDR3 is CASSLAGGTGNYGYTF. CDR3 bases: TGCGCCAGCAGCTTGGCCGGCGGGACAGGGAACTATGGCTACACCTTC.

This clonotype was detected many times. The CDR3 nucleotides are TGTGCCAGCAGCATCTCGGCCGGGACAGGGGACTTGAACACTGAAGCTTTCTTT. Its translation: CASSISAGTGDLNTEAFF. The V gene is TRBV27, the J gene TRBJ1-1, with 10 nucleotides matching TRBD1. Looked up from germline, CDR1 is MNHEY and CDR2 is SMNVEV (reference sequence). There are 18 residues in the CDR3. V shed 6 bases and J 0 bases; nucleotides not matched to a gene: 13.

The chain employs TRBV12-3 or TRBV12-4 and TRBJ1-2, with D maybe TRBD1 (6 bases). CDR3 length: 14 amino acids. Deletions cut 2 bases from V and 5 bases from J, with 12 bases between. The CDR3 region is CASSLSNQGYGYTF. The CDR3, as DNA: TGTGCCAGCAGTTTAAGTAATCAGGGGTATGGCTACACCTTC.

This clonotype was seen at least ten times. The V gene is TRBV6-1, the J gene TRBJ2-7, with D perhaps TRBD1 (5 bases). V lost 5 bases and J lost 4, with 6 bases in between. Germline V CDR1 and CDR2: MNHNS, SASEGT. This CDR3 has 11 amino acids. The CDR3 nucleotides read TGTGCCAGCAGTACAGGATACGAGCAGTACTTC. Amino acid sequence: CASSTGYEQYF.

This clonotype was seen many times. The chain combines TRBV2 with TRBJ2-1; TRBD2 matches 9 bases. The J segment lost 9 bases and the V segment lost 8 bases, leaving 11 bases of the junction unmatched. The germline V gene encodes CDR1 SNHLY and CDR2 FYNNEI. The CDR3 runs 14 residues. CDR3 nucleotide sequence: TGTGCCAGCTATCCTGCGGGGGGGCCAATTGAGCAGTTCTTC. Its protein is CASYPAGGPIEQFF.

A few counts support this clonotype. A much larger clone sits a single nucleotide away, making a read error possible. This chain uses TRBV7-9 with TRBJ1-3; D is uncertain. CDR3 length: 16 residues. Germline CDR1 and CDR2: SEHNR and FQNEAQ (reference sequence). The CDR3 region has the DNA TGTGCCAGCAGCTTTGGAAAACACCTCTCTGGAGACACCATATATTTT. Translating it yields CASSFGKHLSGDTIYF. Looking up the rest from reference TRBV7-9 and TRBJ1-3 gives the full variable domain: DTGVSQNPRHKITKRGQNVTFRCDPISEHNRLYWYRQTLGQGPEFLTYFQNEAQLEKSRLLSDRFSAERPKGSFSTLEIQRTEQGDSAMYLCASSFGKHLSGDTIYFGEGSWLTVV.